This TCR beta chain was sequenced for a study of T cell changes during pregnancy in multiple sclerosis. TCRdb keeps only in-frame clones here, not all; method: immunoSEQ multiplex PCR. The sample has more than 35,000 clones, 75% to 95% seen once. The CDR3 contains 12 residues. Trimming pared 7 bases from V and 2 bases from J, leaving 8 bases between. In germline, CDR1 is MDHEN, CDR2 SYDVKM. J is TRBJ2-5 and V is TRBV28; perhaps TRBD2 as D (6 bases). This TCR came from a female donor in good health, enrolled as a control in a pregnancy study. Source: CD4+ T cells from peripheral blood mononuclear cells, taken in the third trimester of pregnancy. CDR3 amino acids: CASTRGQETQYF. The CDR3 nucleotides read TGTGCCAGCACACGGGGGCAAGAGACCCAGTACTTC.